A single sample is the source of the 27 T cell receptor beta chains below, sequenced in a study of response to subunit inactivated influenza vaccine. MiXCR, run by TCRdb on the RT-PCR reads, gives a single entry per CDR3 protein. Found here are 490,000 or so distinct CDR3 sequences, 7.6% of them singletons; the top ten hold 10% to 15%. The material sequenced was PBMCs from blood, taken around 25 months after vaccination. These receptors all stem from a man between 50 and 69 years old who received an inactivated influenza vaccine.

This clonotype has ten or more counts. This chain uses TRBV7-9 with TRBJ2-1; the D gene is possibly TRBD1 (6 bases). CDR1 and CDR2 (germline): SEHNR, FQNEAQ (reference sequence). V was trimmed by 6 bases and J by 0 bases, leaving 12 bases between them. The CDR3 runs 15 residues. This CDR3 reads CASRRTVSSYNEQFF. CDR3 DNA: TGTGCCAGCAGGCGGACAGTTAGCTCCTACAATGAGCAGTTCTTC.

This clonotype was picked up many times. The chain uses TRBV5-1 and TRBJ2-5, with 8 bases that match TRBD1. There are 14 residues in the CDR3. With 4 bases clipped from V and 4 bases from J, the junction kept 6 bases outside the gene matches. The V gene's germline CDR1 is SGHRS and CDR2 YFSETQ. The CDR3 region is CASSAGQETETQYF. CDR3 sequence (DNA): TGCGCCAGCAGCGCGGGACAGGAAACAGAGACCCAGTACTTC.

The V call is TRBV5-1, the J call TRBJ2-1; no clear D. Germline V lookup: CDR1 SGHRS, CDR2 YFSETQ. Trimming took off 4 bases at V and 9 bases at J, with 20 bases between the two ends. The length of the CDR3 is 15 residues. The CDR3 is CASSRRPAESSEQFF. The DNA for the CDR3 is TGCGCCAGCAGCCGACGGCCCGCGGAGTCCAGTGAGCAGTTCTTC.

The CDR3 protein is CASSLSRVSGNTIYF. For the CDR3, the DNA is TGTGCCAGCAGCTTATCGAGGGTCTCTGGAAACACCATATATTTT. This chain connects TRBV7-2 to TRBJ1-3, with D uncertain. Trimming left V 2 bases short and J 0 bases short, with 8 bases between. The CDR3 extends over 15 amino acids. Looked up from germline, CDR1 is SGHTA and CDR2 is FQGNSA. The complete variable domain, with remaining parts taken from reference TRBV7-2 and TRBJ1-3, reads GAGVSQSPSNKVTEKGKDVELRCDPISGHTALYWYRQSLGQGLEFLIYFQGNSAPDKSGLPSDRFSAERTGGSVSTLTIQRTQQEDSAVYLCASSLSRVSGNTIYFGEGSWLTVV.

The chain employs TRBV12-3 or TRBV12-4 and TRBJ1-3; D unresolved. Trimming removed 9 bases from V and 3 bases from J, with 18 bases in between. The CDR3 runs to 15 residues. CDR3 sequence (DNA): TGTGCCAGTACTTTACAGTCCCTCGGTGGAAACACCATATATTTT. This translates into CASTLQSLGGNTIYF.

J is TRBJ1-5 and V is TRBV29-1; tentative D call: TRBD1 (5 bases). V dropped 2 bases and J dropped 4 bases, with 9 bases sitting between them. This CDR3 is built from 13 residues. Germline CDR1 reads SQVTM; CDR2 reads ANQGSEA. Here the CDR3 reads CSVELGANQPQHF. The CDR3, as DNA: TGCAGCGTTGAATTAGGGGCTAATCAGCCCCAGCATTTT.

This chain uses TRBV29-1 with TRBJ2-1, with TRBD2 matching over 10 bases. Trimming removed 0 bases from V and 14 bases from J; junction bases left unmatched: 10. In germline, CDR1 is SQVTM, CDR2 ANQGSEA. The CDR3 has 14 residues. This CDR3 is CSVEEHQAGGPEFF. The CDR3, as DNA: TGCAGCGTTGAAGAACACCAAGCGGGAGGGCCGGAGTTCTTC.

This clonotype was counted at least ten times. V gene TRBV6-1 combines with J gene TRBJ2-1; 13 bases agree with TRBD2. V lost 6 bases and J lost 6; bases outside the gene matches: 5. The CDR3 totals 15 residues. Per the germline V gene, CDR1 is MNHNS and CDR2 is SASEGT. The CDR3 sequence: CASRLTSGGRNEQFF. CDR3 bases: TGTGCCAGCAGACTGACTAGCGGGGGGCGCAATGAGCAGTTCTTC.

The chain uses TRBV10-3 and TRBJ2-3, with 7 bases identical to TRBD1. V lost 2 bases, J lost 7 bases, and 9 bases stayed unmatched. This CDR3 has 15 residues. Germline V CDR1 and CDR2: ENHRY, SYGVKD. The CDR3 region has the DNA TGTGCCATCAGTGAGGAGAACAGGGGTCTATATACGCAGTATTTT. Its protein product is CAISEENRGLYTQYF.

The chain's CDR3 is CSARDRDRRVQFF. Here the CDR3 DNA reads TGCAGTGCTAGAGATAGAGACCGGCGGGTTCAGTTCTTC. The chain is built from TRBV20-1 and TRBJ2-1; D may be TRBD2 (5 bases). Trimming took off 0 bases at V and 13 bases at J, with 16 bases between the two ends. CDR3 length: 13 residues. The germline CDR1 and CDR2 sequences are DFQATT and SNEGSKA (reference sequence).

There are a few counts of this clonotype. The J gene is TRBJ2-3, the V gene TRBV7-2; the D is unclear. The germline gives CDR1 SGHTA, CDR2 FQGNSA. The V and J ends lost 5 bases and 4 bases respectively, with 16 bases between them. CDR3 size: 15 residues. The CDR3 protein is CASSKLAGFADTQYF. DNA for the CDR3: TGTGCCAGCAGCAAACTGGCAGGTTTTGCAGATACGCAGTATTTT.

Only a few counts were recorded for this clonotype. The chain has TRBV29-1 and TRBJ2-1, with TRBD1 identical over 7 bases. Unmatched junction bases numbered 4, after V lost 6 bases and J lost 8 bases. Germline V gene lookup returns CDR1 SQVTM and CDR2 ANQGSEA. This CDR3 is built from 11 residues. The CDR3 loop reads CSVDRVDEQFF. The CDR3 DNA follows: TGCAGCGTAGACAGGGTCGATGAGCAGTTCTTC.

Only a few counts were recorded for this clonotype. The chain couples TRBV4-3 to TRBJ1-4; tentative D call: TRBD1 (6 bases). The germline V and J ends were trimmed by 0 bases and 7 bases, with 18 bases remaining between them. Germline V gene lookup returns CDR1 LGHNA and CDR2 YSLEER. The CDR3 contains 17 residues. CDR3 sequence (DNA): TGCGCCAGCAGCCAAGATCCCCGGGGGGGGGCGAGTGAAAAACTGTTTTTT. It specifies CASSQDPRGGASEKLFF.

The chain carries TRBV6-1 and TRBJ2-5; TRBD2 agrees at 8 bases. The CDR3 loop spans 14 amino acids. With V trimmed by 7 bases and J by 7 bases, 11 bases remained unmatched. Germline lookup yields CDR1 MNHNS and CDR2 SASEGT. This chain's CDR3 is CASTVGGGHATQYF. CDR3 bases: TGTGCCAGCACAGTCGGCGGGGGGCATGCGACCCAGTACTTC.

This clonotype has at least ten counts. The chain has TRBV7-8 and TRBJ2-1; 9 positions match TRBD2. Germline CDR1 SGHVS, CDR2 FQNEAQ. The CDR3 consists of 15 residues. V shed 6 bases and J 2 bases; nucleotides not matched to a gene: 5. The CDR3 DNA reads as TGTGCCAGCAGAGAGACTAGCGGAACCTACAATGAGCAGTTCTTC. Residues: CASRETSGTYNEQFF.

CDR3 bases: TGTGCCAGCACCCTTTTGGACAGGGGACCGAACACTGAAGCTTTCTTT. This codes for CASTLLDRGPNTEAFF. This chain joins TRBV7-9 and TRBJ1-1; 9 bases line up with TRBD1. V shed 7 bases, J shed 1 base, and the junction held 10 bases outside the gene matches. In germline, CDR1 is SEHNR, CDR2 FQNEAQ (reference sequence). CDR3 length equals 16 residues. The variable domain in full, completed from reference TRBV7-9 and TRBJ1-1, reads DTGVSQNPRHKITKRGQNVTFRCDPISEHNRLYWYRQTLGQGPEFLTYFQNEAQLEKSRLLSDRFSAERPKGSFSTLEIQRTEQGDSAMYLCASTLLDRGPNTEAFFGQGTRLTVV.

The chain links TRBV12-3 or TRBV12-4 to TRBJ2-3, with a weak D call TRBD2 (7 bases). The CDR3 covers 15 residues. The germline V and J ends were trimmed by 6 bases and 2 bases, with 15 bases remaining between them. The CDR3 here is CASRKGGVSTDTQYF. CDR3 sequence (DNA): TGTGCCAGCAGGAAAGGGGGGGTCTCCACAGATACGCAGTATTTT.

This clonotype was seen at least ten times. CDR3 region: CASSYAVTGELFF. In DNA form, the CDR3 reads TGTGCCAGCAGTTATGCGGTCACCGGGGAGCTGTTTTTT. The V gene is TRBV6-2 or TRBV6-3, the J gene TRBJ2-2, with D unclear. The CDR3 sequence is 13 residues long. V lost 3 bases and J lost 4, with 6 bases in between. CDR1 is MNHEY and CDR2 is SVGEGT in the germline V gene.

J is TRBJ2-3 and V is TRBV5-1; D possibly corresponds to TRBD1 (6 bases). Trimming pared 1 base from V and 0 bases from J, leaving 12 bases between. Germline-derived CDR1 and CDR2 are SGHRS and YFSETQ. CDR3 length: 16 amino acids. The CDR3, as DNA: TGCGCCAGCAGCTTGATGGACAGTACTAGCACAGATACGCAGTATTTT. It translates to CASSLMDSTSTDTQYF.

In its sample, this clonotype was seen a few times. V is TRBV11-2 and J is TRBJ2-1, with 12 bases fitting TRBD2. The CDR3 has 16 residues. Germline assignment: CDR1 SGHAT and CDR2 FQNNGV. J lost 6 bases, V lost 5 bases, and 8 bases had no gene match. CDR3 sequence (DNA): TGTGCCAGCAGCCCCAAACTAGCGGGAGGTCCCAATGAGCAGTTCTTC. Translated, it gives CASSPKLAGGPNEQFF.

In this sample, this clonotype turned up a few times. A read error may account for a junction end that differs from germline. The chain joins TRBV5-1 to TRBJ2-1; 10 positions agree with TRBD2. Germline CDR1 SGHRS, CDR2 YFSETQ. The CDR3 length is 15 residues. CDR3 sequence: CASKSLAGIYHEQFF. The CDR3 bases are TGCGCCAGCAAGTCACTAGCGGGAATCTACCATGAGCAGTTCTTC.

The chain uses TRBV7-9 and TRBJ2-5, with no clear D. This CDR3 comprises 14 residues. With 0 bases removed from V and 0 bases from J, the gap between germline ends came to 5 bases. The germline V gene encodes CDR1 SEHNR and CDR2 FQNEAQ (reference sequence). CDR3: CASSLASDQETQYF. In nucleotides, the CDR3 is TGTGCCAGCAGCTTAGCGTCGGACCAAGAGACCCAGTACTTC.

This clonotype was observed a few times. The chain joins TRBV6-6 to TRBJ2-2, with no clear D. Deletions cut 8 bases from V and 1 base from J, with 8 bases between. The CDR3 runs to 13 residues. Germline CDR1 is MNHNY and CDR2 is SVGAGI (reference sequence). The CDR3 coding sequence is TGTGCCAGCGCCTACTTGAACACCGGGGAGCTGTTTTTT. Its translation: CASAYLNTGELFF.

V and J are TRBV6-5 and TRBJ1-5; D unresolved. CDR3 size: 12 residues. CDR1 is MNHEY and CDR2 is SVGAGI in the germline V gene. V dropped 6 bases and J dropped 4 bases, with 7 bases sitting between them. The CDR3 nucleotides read TGTGCCAGCAGAGGGTATAATCAGCCCCAGCATTTT. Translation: CASRGYNQPQHF.

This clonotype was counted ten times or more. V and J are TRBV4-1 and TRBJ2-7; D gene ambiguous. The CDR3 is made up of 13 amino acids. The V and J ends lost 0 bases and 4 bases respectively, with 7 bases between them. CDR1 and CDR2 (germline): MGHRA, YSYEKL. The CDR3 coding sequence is TGCGCCAGCAGCCAAGAAGCCGGGTACGAGCAGTACTTC. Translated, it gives CASSQEAGYEQYF.

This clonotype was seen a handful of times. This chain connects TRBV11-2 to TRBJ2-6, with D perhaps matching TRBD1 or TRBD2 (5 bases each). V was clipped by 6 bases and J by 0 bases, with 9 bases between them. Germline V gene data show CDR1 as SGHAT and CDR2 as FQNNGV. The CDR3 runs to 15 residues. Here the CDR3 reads CASSEGYSGANVLTF. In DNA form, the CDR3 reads TGTGCCAGCAGTGAGGGGTACTCTGGGGCCAACGTCCTGACTTTC.

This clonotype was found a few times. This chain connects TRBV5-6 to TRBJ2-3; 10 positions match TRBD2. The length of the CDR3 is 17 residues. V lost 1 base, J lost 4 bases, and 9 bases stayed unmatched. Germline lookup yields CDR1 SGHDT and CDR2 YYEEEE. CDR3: CASSLLGAGGPSDTQYF. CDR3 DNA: TGTGCCAGCAGCTTGCTCGGAGCGGGAGGGCCCTCAGATACGCAGTATTTT.